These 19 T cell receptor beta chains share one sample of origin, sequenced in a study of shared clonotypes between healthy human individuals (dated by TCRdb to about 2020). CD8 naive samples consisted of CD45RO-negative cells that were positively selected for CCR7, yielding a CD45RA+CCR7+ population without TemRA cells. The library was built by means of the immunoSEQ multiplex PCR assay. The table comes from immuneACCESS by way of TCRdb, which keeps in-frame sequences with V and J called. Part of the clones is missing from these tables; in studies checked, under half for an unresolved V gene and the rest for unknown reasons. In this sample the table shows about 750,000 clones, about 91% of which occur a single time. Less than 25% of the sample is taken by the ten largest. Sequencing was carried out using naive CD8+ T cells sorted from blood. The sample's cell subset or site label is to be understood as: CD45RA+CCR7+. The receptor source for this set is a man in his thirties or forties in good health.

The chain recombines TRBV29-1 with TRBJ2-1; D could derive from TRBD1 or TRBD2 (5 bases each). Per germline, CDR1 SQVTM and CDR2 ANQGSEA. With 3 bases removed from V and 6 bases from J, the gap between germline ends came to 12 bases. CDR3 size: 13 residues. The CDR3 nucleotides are TGCAGCGTTGAGGCCTGGGGGTTCAATGAGCAGTTCTTC. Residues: CSVEAWGFNEQFF.

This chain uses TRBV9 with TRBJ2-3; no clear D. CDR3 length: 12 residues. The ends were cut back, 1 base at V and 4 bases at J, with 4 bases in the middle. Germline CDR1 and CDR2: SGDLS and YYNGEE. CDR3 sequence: CASSVNPDTQYF. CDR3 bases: TGTGCCAGCAGCGTAAACCCAGATACGCAGTATTTT.

The CDR3 DNA reads TGTGCCAGCAGTTCAGGGACAGGATCGCCCTACGAGCAGTACTTC. It codes for CASSSGTGSPYEQYF. This chain links TRBV27 with TRBJ2-7, with 8 bases matching TRBD1. Germline CDR1 reads MNHEY; CDR2 reads SMNVEV (reference sequence). The CDR3 covers 15 residues. Losses at the gene ends were 4 bases for V and 2 bases for J; bases not matched to a gene: 7.

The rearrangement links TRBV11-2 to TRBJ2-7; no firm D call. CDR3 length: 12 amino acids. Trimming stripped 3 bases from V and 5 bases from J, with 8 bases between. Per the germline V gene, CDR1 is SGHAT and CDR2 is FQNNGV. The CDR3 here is CASSFKVHEQYF. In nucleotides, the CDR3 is TGTGCCAGCAGCTTTAAGGTCCACGAGCAGTACTTC.

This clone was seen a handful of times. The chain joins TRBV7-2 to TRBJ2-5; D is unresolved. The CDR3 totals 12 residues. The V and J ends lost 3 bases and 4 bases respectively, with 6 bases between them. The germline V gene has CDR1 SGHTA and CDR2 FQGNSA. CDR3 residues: CASSFWAETQYF. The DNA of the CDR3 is TGTGCCAGCAGCTTTTGGGCAGAGACCCAGTACTTC.

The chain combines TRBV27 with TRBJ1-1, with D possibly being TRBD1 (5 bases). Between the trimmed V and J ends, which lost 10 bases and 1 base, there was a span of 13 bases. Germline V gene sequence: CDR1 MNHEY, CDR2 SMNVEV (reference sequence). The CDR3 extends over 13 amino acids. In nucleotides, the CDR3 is TGTGCCACCAGACTTGGACAGAACACTGAAGCTTTCTTT. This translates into CATRLGQNTEAFF.

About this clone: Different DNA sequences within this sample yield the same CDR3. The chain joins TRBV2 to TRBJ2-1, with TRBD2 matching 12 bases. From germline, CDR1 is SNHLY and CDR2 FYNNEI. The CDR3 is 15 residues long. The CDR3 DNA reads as TGTGCTTGCGAGGACCTAGCGGGAGGGACCAATGAGCAGTTCTTC. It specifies CACEDLAGGTNEQFF.

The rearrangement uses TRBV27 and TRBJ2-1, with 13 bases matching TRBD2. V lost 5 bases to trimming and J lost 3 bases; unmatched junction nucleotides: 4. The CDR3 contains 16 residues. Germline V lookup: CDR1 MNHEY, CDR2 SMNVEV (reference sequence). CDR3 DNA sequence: TGTGCCAGCAGTCCGGGACTAGCGGGATACTACAATGAGCAGTTCTTC. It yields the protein CASSPGLAGYYNEQFF.

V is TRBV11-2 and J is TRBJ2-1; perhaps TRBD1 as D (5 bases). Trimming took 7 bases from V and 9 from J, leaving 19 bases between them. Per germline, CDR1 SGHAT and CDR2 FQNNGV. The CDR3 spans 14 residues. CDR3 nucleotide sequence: TGTGCCAGCACGACAGTGGTCGAAGTCGGTGAGCAGTTCTTC. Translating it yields CASTTVVEVGEQFF.

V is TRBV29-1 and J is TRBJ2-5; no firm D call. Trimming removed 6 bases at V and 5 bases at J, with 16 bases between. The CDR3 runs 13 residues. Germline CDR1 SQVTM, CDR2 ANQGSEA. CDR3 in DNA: TGCAGCGTCGCGATCGTCAGAGAGGAGACCCAGTACTTC. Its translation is CSVAIVREETQYF.

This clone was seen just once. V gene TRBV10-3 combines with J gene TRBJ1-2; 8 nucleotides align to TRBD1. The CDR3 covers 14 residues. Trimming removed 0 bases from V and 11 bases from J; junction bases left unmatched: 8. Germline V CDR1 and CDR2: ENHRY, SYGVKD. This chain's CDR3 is CAISESGGTGSYTF. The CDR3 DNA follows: TGTGCCATCAGTGAGTCAGGTGGGACAGGAAGTTACACCTTC.

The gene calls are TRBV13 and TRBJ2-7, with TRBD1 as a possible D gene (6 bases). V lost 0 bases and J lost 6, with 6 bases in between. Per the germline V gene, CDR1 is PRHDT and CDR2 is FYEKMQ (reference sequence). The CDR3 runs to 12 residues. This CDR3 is CASSLGRGEQYF. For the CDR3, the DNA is TGTGCCAGCAGCTTAGGCAGGGGCGAGCAGTACTTC.

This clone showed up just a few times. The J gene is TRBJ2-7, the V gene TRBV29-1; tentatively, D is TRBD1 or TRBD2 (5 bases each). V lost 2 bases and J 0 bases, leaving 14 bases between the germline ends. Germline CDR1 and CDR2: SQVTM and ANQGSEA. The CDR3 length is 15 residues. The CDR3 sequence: CSVEWSGTSSYEQYF. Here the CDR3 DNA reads TGCAGCGTTGAATGGTCTGGGACGAGCTCCTACGAGCAGTACTTC.

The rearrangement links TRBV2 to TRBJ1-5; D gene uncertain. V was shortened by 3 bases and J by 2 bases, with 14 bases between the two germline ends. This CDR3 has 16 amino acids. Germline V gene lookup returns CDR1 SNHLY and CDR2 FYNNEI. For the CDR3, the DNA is TGTGCCAGCAGTGACAAGAGGGTGGGTGGCAATCAGCCCCAGCATTTT. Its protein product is CASSDKRVGGNQPQHF.

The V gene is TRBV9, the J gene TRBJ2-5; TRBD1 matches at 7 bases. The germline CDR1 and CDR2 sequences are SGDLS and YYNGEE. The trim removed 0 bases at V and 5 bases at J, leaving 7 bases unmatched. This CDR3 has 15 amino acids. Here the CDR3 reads CASSVDTGVTETQYF. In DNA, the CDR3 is TGTGCCAGCAGCGTAGATACAGGGGTGACGGAGACCCAGTACTTC.

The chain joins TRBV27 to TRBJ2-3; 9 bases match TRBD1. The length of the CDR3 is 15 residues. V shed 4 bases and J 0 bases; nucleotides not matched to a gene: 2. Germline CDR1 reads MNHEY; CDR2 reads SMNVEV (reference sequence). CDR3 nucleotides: TGTGCCAGCAGTTGGGGACAGGGCAGCACAGATACGCAGTATTTT. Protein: CASSWGQGSTDTQYF.

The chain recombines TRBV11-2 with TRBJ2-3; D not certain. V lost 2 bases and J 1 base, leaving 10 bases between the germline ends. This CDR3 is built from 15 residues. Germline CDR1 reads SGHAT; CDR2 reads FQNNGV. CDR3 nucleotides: TGTGCCAGCAGCTTATTGAGCCGTGGCACAGATACGCAGTATTTT. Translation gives CASSLLSRGTDTQYF. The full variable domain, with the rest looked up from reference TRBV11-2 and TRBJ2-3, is EAGVAQSPRYKIIEKRQSVAFWCNPISGHATLYWYQQILGQGPKLLIQFQNNGVVDDSQLPKDRFSAERLKGVDSTLKIQPAKLEDSAVYLCASSLLSRGTDTQYFGPGTRLTVL.

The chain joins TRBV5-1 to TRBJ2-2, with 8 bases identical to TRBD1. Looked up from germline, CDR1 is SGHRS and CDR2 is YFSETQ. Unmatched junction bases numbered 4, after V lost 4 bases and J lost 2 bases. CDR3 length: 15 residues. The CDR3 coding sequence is TGCGCCAGCAGCGGCGGACAGGGAAACACCGGGGAGCTGTTTTTT. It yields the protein CASSGGQGNTGELFF.

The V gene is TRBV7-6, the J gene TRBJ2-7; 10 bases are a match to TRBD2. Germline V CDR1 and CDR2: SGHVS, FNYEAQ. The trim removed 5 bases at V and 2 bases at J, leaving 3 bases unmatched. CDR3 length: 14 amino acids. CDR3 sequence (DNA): TGTGCCAGCAGCCAGAGCGGGAGGGCCTACGAGCAGTACTTC. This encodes CASSQSGRAYEQYF.